Listed below are T cell receptor beta chains from one sample, sequenced in a study of graft-versus-host responses after intestinal transplantation. Libraries were prepared by immunoSEQ multiplex PCR; TCRdb keeps only in-frame clonotypes and omits some of them. The sample lists fewer than 50,000 clones; over 75% were seen once. This specimen was PBMCs, taken 524 days after transplant. These receptors originate from a human patient who received an intestinal transplant, so some T cells may come from the graft donor. The CDR3 runs from the conserved cysteine through the conserved F or W. D genes are given only for firm matches. Clone size is shown for a subset of rows, as once, few, many or a class of expanded clone.

D gene,clone size,J gene,V gene,CDR3 protein,CDR3 DNA
TRBD1,NA,TRBJ2-4,TRBV6-5,CASSTGGAGWGIQYF,TGTGCCAGCAGTACAGGGGGCGCGGGTTGGGGCATTCAGTACTTC
NA,NA,TRBJ2-7,TRBV5-1,CASSEKRDIIYEQYF,TGCGCCAGCAGCGAGAAAAGGGACATCATCTACGAGCAGTACTTC
NA,once,TRBJ2-3,TRBV27,CASSLGYSLASTDTQYF,TGTGCCAGCAGTTTGGGCTATTCCCTAGCTAGCACAGATACGCAGTATTTT
NA,NA,TRBJ2-2,TRBV9,CASSVAGPGELFF,TGTGCCAGCAGCGTAGCAGGGCCCGGGGAGCTGTTTTTT
TRBD1,NA,TRBJ1-2,TRBV19,CASSRDRVVFLGYTF,TGTGCCAGTAGCCGGGACAGGGTCGTCTTCCTCGGCTACACCTTC
TRBD1,NA,TRBJ2-7,TRBV19,CASSIENDRGEQYF,TGTGCCAGTAGTATAGAGAACGACAGGGGCGAGCAGTACTTC
TRBD1,NA,TRBJ2-5,TRBV9,CASSGGQRVQETQYF,TGTGCCAGCAGCGGGGGACAGCGCGTACAAGAGACCCAGTACTTC
TRBD1,once,TRBJ2-2,TRBV7-6,CASSPRQGMSGELFF,TGTGCCAGCAGTCCGAGACAGGGAATGAGCGGGGAGCTGTTTTTT
NA,NA,TRBJ2-7,TRBV27,CASRPTGSLGLLYEQYF,TGTGCCAGCAGGCCAACAGGGTCCCTCGGCTTACTCTACGAGCAGTACTTC
NA,once,TRBJ2-3,TRBV15,CATSREGAGTDTQYF,TGTGCCACCAGCAGAGAAGGGGCCGGCACAGATACGCAGTATTTT
NA,NA,TRBJ2-4,TRBV7-9,CASSPRGSLGAKNIQYF,TGTGCCAGCAGCCCCCGGGGCTCCCTCGGAGCCAAAAACATTCAGTACTTC
NA,NA,TRBJ2-5,TRBV27,CASSLSTPEVPYYQETQYF,TGTGCCAGCAGTTTATCGACCCCCGAGGTACCTTATTACCAAGAGACCCAGTACTTC
NA,NA,TRBJ1-5,TRBV4-2,CASSLLGGGVNQPQHF,TGTGCCAGCAGCCTCCTCGGGGGTGGGGTCAATCAGCCCCAGCATTTT